This is a list of T cell receptor beta chains from one sample in a study of CD8 T cells in ankylosing spondylitis. One entry per CDR3 protein, called by TCRdb with MiXCR from the 5' RACE reads. The table shows some 130,000 distinct CDR3 sequences, with roughly 13% occurring only once. The sample taken for sequencing was blood, either unsorted or a sorted T cell fraction (not recorded which). These receptors all stem from a female donor with ankylosing spondylitis or in good health (not recorded which). CDR3s include the opening cysteine and the closing phenylalanine or tryptophan. The D gene is left open where the match is weak. Where a row states a size, it is once, few, many or the class of an expanded clone; other rows omit it.

>many|TRBJ1-1|TRBV12-3/TRBV12-4|-
CASTLGGDTEAFF
TGTGCCAGCACCCTGGGGGGGGACACTGAAGCTTTCTTT
>many|TRBJ2-1|TRBV7-2|-
CASSKGNEQFF
TGTGCCAGCAGTAAGGGGAATGAGCAGTTCTTC
>few|TRBJ1-5|TRBV12-3/TRBV12-4|TRBD1
CASRLTGAISNQPQHF
TGTGCCAGCAGGTTAACAGGGGCCATTAGCAATCAGCCCCAGCATTTT
>few|TRBJ2-1|TRBV12-3/TRBV12-4|TRBD2
CASSPRGGEYYNEQFF
TGTGCCAGCAGCCCCCGGGGGGGAGAATACTACAATGAGCAGTTCTTC
>few|TRBJ2-5|TRBV5-4|TRBD2
CASSLPSGGVETQYF
TGTGCCAGCAGCTTACCCAGCGGGGGGGTGGAGACCCAGTACTTC
>many|TRBJ2-3|TRBV20-1|TRBD2
CSAEPKAGVLDTQYF
TGCAGTGCTGAGCCCAAAGCGGGGGTTTTAGATACGCAGTATTTT
>-|TRBJ1-5|TRBV5-5|-
CASSLAAGFQPQHF
TGTGCCAGCAGCTTGGCCGCAGGGTTTCAGCCCCAGCATTTT
>few|TRBJ2-1|TRBV12-3/TRBV12-4|-
CASSSGTHYNEQFF
TGTGCCAGCAGTTCCGGGACGCACTACAATGAGCAGTTCTTC
>few|TRBJ2-1|TRBV11-2|-
CASSLDIGDEQFF
TGTGCCAGCAGCTTAGATATAGGGGATGAGCAGTTCTTC
>many|TRBJ1-2|TRBV3-1|-
CASSQAGAPDGYTF
TGTGCCAGCAGCCAAGCGGGGGCGCCGGATGGCTACACCTTC
>-|TRBJ2-3|TRBV10-3|-
CAIKRGQDSNQPQYF
TGTGCCATCAAAAGGGGCCAGGACAGCAATCAGCCCCAGTATTTT
>many|TRBJ2-7|TRBV5-6|-
CASSSLTVNSYEQYF
TGTGCCAGCAGCTCTTTGACCGTAAATTCCTACGAGCAGTACTTC
>many|TRBJ2-2|TRBV20-1|TRBD1
CSARQGGTGELFF
TGCAGTGCCAGACAGGGGGGCACCGGGGAGCTGTTTTTT
>many|TRBJ2-1|TRBV20-1|TRBD2
CSARDGASGRFNEQFF
TGCAGTGCTAGAGATGGAGCTAGCGGGAGATTCAATGAGCAGTTCTTC
>few|TRBJ2-7|TRBV29-1|-
CSAGTGSYEQYF
TGCAGCGCAGGGACTGGCTCCTACGAGCAGTACTTC
>few|TRBJ2-2|TRBV2|TRBD2
CASRTSGKNTGELFF
TGTGCCAGCAGAACTAGCGGGAAGAACACCGGGGAGCTGTTTTTT
>few|TRBJ2-1|TRBV5-1|-
CASSLEGRSYNEQFF
TGCGCCAGCAGCTTGGAGGGACGGTCCTACAATGAGCAGTTCTTC
>-|TRBJ1-4|TRBV5-5|TRBD1
CASSRQGGNEKLFF
TGTGCCAGCAGCCGACAGGGAGGTAATGAAAAACTGTTTTTT
>few|TRBJ2-7|TRBV5-1|-
CASSGQGIVDEQYF
TGCGCCAGCAGCGGCCAGGGGATTGTGGACGAGCAGTACTTC
>many|TRBJ2-1|TRBV5-1|-
CASSFYGYRDEQFF
TGCGCCAGCAGCTTTTATGGTTATCGCGATGAGCAGTTCTTC
>-|TRBJ2-1|TRBV5-1|TRBD1
CASSQSGQISYNEQFF
TGCGCCAGCAGTCAATCGGGACAGATCTCCTACAATGAGCAGTTCTTC
>-|TRBJ2-3|TRBV7-3|TRBD2
CASSVAGGPSDTQYF
TGTGCCAGCAGCGTAGCGGGAGGGCCCTCAGATACGCAGTATTTT
>few|TRBJ2-7|TRBV10-3|-
CAISESGEQYF
TGTGCCATCAGTGAGTCTGGCGAGCAGTACTTC
>few|TRBJ1-5|TRBV20-1|-
CSAGRGRWSNQPQHF
TGCAGTGCTGGGCGGGGGCGTTGGAGCAATCAGCCCCAGCATTTT
>many|TRBJ2-3|TRBV24-1|-
CATGQGGVASTDTQYF
TGTGCCACGGGACAAGGTGGGGTAGCTAGCACAGATACGCAGTATTTT
>many|TRBJ1-3|TRBV10-3|-
CATGGTGNTIYF
TGTGCCACCGGGGGTACTGGAAACACCATATATTTT
>many|TRBJ1-5|TRBV5-1|-
CASSLLPSSNQPQHF
TGCGCCAGCAGCTTGCTCCCCTCTTCCAATCAGCCCCAGCATTTT
>-|TRBJ2-5|TRBV7-3|-
CASSRHRWQTQYF
TGTGCCAGCAGTAGGCACCGGTGGCAGACCCAGTACTTC
>-|TRBJ1-2|TRBV11-3|-
CASSFRQGSSVHAGYTF
TGTGCCAGCAGCTTCCGGCAGGGATCGAGTGTCCATGCAGGCTACACCTTC
>many|TRBJ2-7|TRBV7-2|-
CASSLTRVSSYEQYF
TGTGCCAGCAGCTTAACCCGGGTTTCATCCTACGAGCAGTACTTC
>-|TRBJ1-5|TRBV24-1|-
CATSAGAGNQSQHF
TGTGCCACCAGTGCGGGGGCGGGCAATCAGTCCCAGCATTTT
>-|TRBJ1-1|TRBV19|TRBD1
CASRRQGIMNTEAFF
TGTGCCAGTAGGCGACAGGGGATCATGAACACTGAAGCTTTCTTT
>-|TRBJ1-3|TRBV5-1|-
CASSLEGRAGNTIYF
TGCGCCAGCAGCCTCGAGGGCAGGGCTGGAAACACCATATATTTT
>few|TRBJ1-5|TRBV6-1|-
CASSRDANQPQHF
TGTGCCAGCAGTAGGGATGCCAATCAGCCCCAGCATTTT
>many|TRBJ1-4|TRBV28|-
CASSVGTNNEKLFF
TGTGCCAGCAGTGTCGGGACGAATAATGAAAAACTGTTTTTT
>-|TRBJ1-1|TRBV9|-
CASSAEVRTEAFF
TGTGCCAGCAGCGCCGAGGTCCGTACTGAAGCTTTCTTT
>many|TRBJ2-3|TRBV20-1|TRBD2
CSAQAGGGFTDTQYF
TGCAGTGCTCAAGCGGGAGGAGGGTTTACAGATACGCAGTATTTT
>many|TRBJ1-4|TRBV5-1|TRBD1
CASSLRGQGSNEKLFF
TGCGCCAGCAGCTTGAGGGGACAGGGTTCTAATGAAAAACTGTTTTTT
>many|TRBJ1-2|TRBV7-9|-
CASSLVGSTNGYTF
TGTGCCAGCAGCTTAGTGGGGTCGACGAACGGCTACACCTTC
>few|TRBJ2-7|TRBV6-2/TRBV6-3|-
CASSYVFDARTYEQYF
TGTGCCAGCAGTTACGTCTTCGACGCAAGGACCTACGAGCAGTACTTC
>few|TRBJ1-5|TRBV2|-
CASDWDSNQPQHF
TGTGCCAGCGATTGGGATTCCAATCAGCCCCAGCATTTT
>few|TRBJ1-1|TRBV20-1|-
CSAIDAQRLGNTEAFF
TGCAGTGCTATAGACGCGCAGCGTTTGGGGAACACTGAAGCTTTCTTT
>many|TRBJ2-1|TRBV2|TRBD2
CASKAGVTNEQFF
TGTGCCAGCAAGGCGGGAGTAACTAATGAGCAGTTCTTC
>many|TRBJ1-5|TRBV10-3|-
CAISEISGNQPQHF
TGTGCCATCAGTGAGATTAGTGGAAATCAGCCCCAGCATTTT